Shown below are 3 T cell receptor beta chains from a single sample sequenced in a study of monozygotic twins with inflammatory bowel disease. TCRdb reprocessed the 5' RACE reads, keeping one entry per CDR3 protein, no DNA. The data show about 330,000 distinct CDR3 sequences, and the top ten clones hold around 2%. Sequencing used blood. These receptor sequences come from a human donor with ulcerative colitis or Crohn's disease, or a healthy co-twin of an affected twin (not recorded which).

J is TRBJ2-3 and V is TRBV27; TCRdb's D call of TRBD1 is untestable without DNA. Germline CDR1 and CDR2: MNHEY and SMNVEV (reference sequence). The CDR3 covers 16 residues. The CDR3 sequence: CASSVQGAGGTDTQYF.

J is TRBJ2-7 and V is TRBV27; the TCRdb D gene call, TRBD2, has no DNA to confirm it. The germline CDR1 and CDR2 sequences are MNHEY and SMNVEV (reference sequence). The CDR3 totals 14 residues. The CDR3 here is CASRPSGEGGEQYF.

The chain links TRBV7-6 to TRBJ1-1. The CDR3 runs to 12 residues. Germline loops: CDR1 SGHVS, CDR2 FNYEAQ. The CDR3 loop reads CASSSIGTEAFF.